These T cell receptor beta chains were read from a single sample in a study of blood T cell repertoires in COVID-19. Profiling relied on immunoSEQ multiplex PCR, and the TCRdb table lists in-frame clones only, not all of them. The table lists 150,000 to 200,000 clones, 84% of them singletons. Sequencing input: PBMCs or T cells enriched from blood (not recorded which). The source is a man aged 40-50 years who had recovered from COVID-19. Both conserved end residues are part of each CDR3. D genes are given only for firm matches. Size is stated for part of the rows, as once, few or many counts, or as a class when the clone is expanded.

>TRBJ1-3|15|TRBV28|-|-
CASSLWGAGGNTIYF
TGTGCCAGCAGTTTATGGGGGGCTGGTGGAAACACCATATATTTT
>TRBJ2-7|12|TRBV7-9|-|-
CASSLNLYEQYF
TGTGCCAGCAGCTTAAATTTGTATGAGCAGTACTTC
>TRBJ1-1|13|TRBV7-8|-|TRBD1
CASSLATGTEAFF
TGTGCCAGCAGCTTAGCGACAGGGACTGAAGCTTTCTTT
>TRBJ1-2|14|TRBV2|once|TRBD1
CASSVTGYSYGYTF
TGTGCCAGCAGTGTGACAGGGTACTCCTATGGCTACACCTTC
>TRBJ1-4|14|TRBV2|-|-
CASSPTGPNEKLFF
TGTGCCAGCAGTCCGACAGGCCCTAATGAAAAACTGTTTTTT
>TRBJ2-3|16|TRBV24-1|-|TRBD1
CATSAGQGRSTDTQYF
TGTGCCACCAGTGCAGGACAGGGGAGGAGCACAGATACGCAGTATTTT
>TRBJ2-5|15|TRBV7-6|-|-
CASSPEGGHPETQYF
TGTGCCAGCAGCCCCGAAGGGGGTCATCCGGAGACCCAGTACTTC
>TRBJ1-4|14|TRBV11-2|-|TRBD1
CASSPRGRIEKLFF
TGTGCCAGCAGCCCCAGGGGGCGCATTGAAAAACTGTTTTTT
>TRBJ1-2|14|TRBV7-9|few|TRBD1
CASSPDRVNYGYTF
TGTGCCAGCAGCCCAGACAGGGTTAACTATGGCTACACCTTC
>TRBJ2-7|13|TRBV28|-|-
CASSSPDSYEQYF
TGTGCCAGCAGTTCTCCTGACAGCTACGAGCAGTACTTC
>TRBJ1-2|16|TRBV7-8|-|-
CASSLGRESRNYGYTF
TGTGCCAGCAGCTTAGGTCGGGAGTCGAGGAACTATGGCTACACCTTC
>TRBJ2-7|15|TRBV10-1|-|TRBD2
CASELRLARLYEQYF
TGCGCCAGCGAATTAAGACTAGCAAGACTCTACGAGCAGTACTTC
>TRBJ1-5|13|TRBV2|-|TRBD1
CASRDRALGAQHF
TGTGCCTCCCGGGACAGGGCCCTCGGCGCCCAGCATTTT
>TRBJ2-1|14|TRBV10-2|-|-
CASSEKQIHNEQFF
TGCGCCAGCAGTGAAAAACAGATCCACAATGAGCAGTTCTTC
>TRBJ2-1|14|TRBV5-1|-|-
CASREVPSYNEQFF
TGCGCCAGCAGAGAGGTCCCCTCCTACAATGAGCAGTTCTTC
>TRBJ2-1|16|TRBV14|-|-
CASSQVSRGRYNEQFF
TGTGCCAGCAGCCAAGTGTCCAGGGGAAGGTACAATGAGCAGTTCTTC
>TRBJ1-2|12|TRBV5-8|many|TRBD1
CASGRTGSGYTF
TGTGCCAGCGGGAGGACAGGGAGTGGCTACACCTTC
>TRBJ2-6|19|TRBV6-2/TRBV6-3|-|TRBD1
CASSFPSGTGFSGANVLTF
TGTGCCAGCAGTTTCCCCTCTGGGACAGGGTTCTCTGGGGCCAACGTCCTGACTTTC
>TRBJ2-7|14|TRBV24-1|-|-
CATSDPRDNYEQYF
TGTGCCACCAGTGATCCCCGGGACAACTACGAGCAGTACTTC
>TRBJ2-1|14|TRBV5-1|-|-
CASTSVGVYNEQFF
TGCGCCAGCACCTCCGTCGGGGTCTACAATGAGCAGTTCTTC
>TRBJ1-2|18|TRBV28|once|TRBD1
CASSPTGVLLLANYGYTF
TGTGCCAGCAGCCCAACAGGGGTCCTCCTTCTAGCTAACTATGGCTACACCTTC
>TRBJ2-7|15|TRBV5-4|-|-
CASSLVGSVNYEQYF
TGTGCCAGCAGCTTGGTCGGGAGTGTCAACTACGAGCAGTACTTC
>TRBJ1-2|13|TRBV2|-|TRBD1
CASRDDRAYGYTF
TGTGCCAGCAGAGATGACAGGGCCTATGGCTACACCTTC
>TRBJ1-2|12|TRBV29-1|-|-
CSVERAGDGYTF
TGCAGCGTTGAAAGGGCAGGGGATGGCTACACCTTC
>TRBJ1-2|15|TRBV7-2|-|-
CASSLGVSGNYGYTF
TGTGCCAGCAGCTTAGGGGTGTCGGGTAACTATGGCTACACCTTC
>TRBJ1-2|15|TRBV3-1/TRBV3-2|-|-
CASSHSSIYNYGYTF
TGTGCCAGCAGCCACTCGAGTATATATAACTATGGCTACACCTTC
>TRBJ2-7|17|TRBV5-5|-|TRBD1
CASSPSPTGTGPYEQYF
TGTGCCAGCAGTCCCTCTCCTACCGGGACAGGGCCCTACGAGCAGTACTTC
>TRBJ1-1|9|TRBV20-1|-|-
CSALEHRFF
TGCAGTGCTCTAGAACACCGTTTCTTT
>TRBJ1-1|15|TRBV11-1|once|TRBD1
CASSSDRGPFTEAFF
TGTGCCAGCAGCTCAGACAGGGGGCCCTTCACTGAAGCTTTCTTT
>TRBJ1-1|15|TRBV5-1|-|-
CASSPTPGYDTEAFF
TGCGCCAGCAGCCCTACCCCAGGGTATGACACTGAAGCTTTCTTT
>TRBJ2-7|14|TRBV9|-|TRBD2
CASSTSGGIYEQYF
TGTGCCAGCAGCACTAGCGGGGGAATCTACGAGCAGTACTTC
>TRBJ2-3|15|TRBV4-1|few|TRBD1
CASAFLDRVQDTQYF
TGCGCCAGCGCTTTTTTGGACAGGGTTCAGGATACGCAGTATTTT
>TRBJ1-6|15|TRBV30|-|TRBD1
CAWSRTGRDNSPLHF
TGTGCCTGGAGCCGGACAGGGAGGGATAATTCACCCCTCCACTTT